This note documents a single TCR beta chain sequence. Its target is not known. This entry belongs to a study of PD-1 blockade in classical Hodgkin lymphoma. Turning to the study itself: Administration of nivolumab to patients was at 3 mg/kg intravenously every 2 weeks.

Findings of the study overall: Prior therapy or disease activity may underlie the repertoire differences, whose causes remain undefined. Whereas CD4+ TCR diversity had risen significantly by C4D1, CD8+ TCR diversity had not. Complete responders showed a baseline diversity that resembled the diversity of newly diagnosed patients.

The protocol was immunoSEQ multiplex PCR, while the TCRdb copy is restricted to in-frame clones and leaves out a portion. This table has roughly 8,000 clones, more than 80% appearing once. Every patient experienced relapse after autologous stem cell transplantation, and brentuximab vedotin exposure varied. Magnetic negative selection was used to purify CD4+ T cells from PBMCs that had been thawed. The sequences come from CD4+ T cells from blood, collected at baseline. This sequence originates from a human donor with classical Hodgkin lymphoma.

The CDR3, as DNA: TGTGCCAGCAATCAACTAGCGGGAGGAGCCGAGCAGGAGTACTTC. Amino acids: CASNQLAGGAEQEYF. The rearrangement uses TRBV28 and TRBJ2-7, with 12 bases matching TRBD2. The CDR3 has 15 residues. V dropped 7 bases and J dropped 11; count of bases not matched to a gene: 15. Germline CDR1 reads MDHEN; CDR2 reads SYDVKM.